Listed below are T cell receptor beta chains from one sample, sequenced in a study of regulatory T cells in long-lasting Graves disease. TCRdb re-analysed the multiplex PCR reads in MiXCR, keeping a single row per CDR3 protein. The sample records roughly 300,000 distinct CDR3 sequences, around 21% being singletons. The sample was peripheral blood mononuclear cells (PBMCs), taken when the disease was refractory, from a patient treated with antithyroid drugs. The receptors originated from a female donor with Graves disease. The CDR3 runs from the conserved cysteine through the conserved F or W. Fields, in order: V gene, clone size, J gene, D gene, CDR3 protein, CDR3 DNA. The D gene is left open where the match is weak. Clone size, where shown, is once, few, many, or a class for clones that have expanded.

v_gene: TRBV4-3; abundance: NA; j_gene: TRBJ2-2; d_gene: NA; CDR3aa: CASSPRYSNTGELFF; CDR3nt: TGCGCCAGCAGCCCCAGGTACTCAAACACCGGGGAGCTGTTTTTT
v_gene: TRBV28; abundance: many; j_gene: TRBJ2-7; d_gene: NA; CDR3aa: CASSLGGANYEQYF; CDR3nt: TGTGCCAGCAGTTTGGGGGGCGCTAATTACGAGCAGTACTTC
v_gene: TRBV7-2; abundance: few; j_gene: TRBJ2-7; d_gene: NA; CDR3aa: CASSLTRSSYEQYF; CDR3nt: TGTGCCAGCAGCTTAACCAGGAGCTCCTACGAGCAGTACTTC
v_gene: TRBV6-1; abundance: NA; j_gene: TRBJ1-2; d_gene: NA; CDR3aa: CASIGGNGYTF; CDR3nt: TGTGCCAGCATTGGGGGGAATGGCTACACCTTC
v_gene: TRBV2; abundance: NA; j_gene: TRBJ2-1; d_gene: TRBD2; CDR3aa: CASSSGTSGPYNEQFF; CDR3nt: TGTGCCAGCAGTTCCGGGACTAGCGGTCCCTACAATGAGCAGTTCTTC
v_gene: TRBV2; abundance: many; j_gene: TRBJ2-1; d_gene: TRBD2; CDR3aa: CASSVLAGDNEQFF; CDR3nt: TGTGCCAGCAGTGTACTAGCGGGCGACAATGAGCAGTTCTTC
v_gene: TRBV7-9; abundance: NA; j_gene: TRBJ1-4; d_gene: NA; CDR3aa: CASSTTARGRHSEKLFF; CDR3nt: TGTGCCAGCAGCACCACCGCCCGGGGGAGACATAGTGAAAAACTGTTTTTT
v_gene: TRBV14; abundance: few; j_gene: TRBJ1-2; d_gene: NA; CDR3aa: CASSQSRAAKNYGYTF; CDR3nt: TGTGCCAGCAGCCAATCTCGGGCAGCCAAGAACTATGGCTACACCTTC
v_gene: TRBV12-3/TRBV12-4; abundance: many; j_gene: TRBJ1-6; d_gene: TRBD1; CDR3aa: CASSLDRGDDSPLHF; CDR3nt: TGTGCCAGCAGTTTGGACAGGGGGGACGATTCACCCCTCCACTTT
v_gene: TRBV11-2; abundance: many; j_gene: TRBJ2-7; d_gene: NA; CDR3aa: CASSLELAHEQYF; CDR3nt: TGTGCCAGCAGCTTAGAGCTGGCTCACGAGCAGTACTTC
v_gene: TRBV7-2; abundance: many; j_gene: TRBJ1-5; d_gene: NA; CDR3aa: CASSLLSGGNQPQHF; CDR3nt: TGTGCCAGCAGCTTATTATCGGGTGGCAATCAGCCCCAGCATTTT
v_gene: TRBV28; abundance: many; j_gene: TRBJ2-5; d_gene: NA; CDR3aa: CASSFLERQETQYF; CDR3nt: TGTGCCAGCAGTTTTCTCGAGAGACAAGAGACCCAGTACTTC
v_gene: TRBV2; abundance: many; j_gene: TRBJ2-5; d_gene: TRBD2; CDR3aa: CASSRGGLASVETQYF; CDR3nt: TGTGCCAGCAGCCGGGGGGGACTAGCTTCGGTCGAGACCCAGTACTTC
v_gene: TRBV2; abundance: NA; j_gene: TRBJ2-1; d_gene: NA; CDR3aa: CASTMATTGEQFF; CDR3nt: TGTGCCAGCACTATGGCCACCACCGGTGAGCAGTTCTTC
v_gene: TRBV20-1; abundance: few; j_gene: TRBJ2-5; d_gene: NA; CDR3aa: CSASSTLERETQYF; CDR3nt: TGCAGTGCTAGTTCGACGCTTGAGCGGGAGACCCAGTACTTC
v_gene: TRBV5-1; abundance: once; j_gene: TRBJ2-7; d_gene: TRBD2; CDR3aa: CASRAGLAGTYEQYF; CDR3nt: TGCGCCAGCAGAGCGGGACTAGCGGGTACCTACGAGCAGTACTTC
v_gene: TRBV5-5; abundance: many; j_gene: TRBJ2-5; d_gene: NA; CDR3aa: CASSLGTQQETQYF; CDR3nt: TGTGCCAGCAGCTTGGGTACACAGCAAGAGACCCAGTACTTC
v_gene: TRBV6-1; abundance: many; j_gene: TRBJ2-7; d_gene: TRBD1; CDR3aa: CASSPPGGQVYEQYF; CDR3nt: TGTGCCAGCAGTCCCCCCGGGGGACAGGTCTACGAGCAGTACTTC
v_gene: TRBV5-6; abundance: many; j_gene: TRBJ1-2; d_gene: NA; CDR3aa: CASSLEGGYTF; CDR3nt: TGTGCCAGCAGCTTGGAAGGAGGCTACACCTTC
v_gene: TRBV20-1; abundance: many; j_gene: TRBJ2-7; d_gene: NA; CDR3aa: CSASTWGQGTDEQYF; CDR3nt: TGCAGTGCTAGTACGTGGGGGCAGGGGACCGACGAGCAGTACTTC
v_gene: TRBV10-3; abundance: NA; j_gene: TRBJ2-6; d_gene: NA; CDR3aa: CAIRAYERANTSGANVLTF; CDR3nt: TGTGCCATCAGGGCCTACGAGAGGGCGAATACCTCTGGGGCCAACGTCCTGACTTTC
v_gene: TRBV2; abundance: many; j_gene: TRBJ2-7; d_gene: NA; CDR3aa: CASSRQAGYEQYF; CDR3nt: TGTGCCAGCAGCCGACAGGCGGGATACGAGCAGTACTTC
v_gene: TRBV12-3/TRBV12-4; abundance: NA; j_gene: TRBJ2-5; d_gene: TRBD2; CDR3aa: CASSSLTSSVQETQYF; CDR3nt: TGTGCCAGCAGCTCCCTGACTAGCTCGGTCCAAGAGACCCAGTACTTC
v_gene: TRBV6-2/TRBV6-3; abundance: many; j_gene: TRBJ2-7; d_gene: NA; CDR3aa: CASSYSGGQYF; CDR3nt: TGTGCCAGCAGTTACTCGGGAGGGCAGTACTTC
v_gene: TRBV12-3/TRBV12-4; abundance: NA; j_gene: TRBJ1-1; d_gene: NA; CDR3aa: CASSPRQIMNTEAFF; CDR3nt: TGTGCCAGCAGCCCTCGACAAATAATGAACACTGAAGCTTTCTTT
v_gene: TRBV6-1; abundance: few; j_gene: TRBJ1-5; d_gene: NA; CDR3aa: CASSPEGKPQHF; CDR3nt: TGTGCCAGCAGTCCTGAGGGTAAGCCCCAGCATTTT
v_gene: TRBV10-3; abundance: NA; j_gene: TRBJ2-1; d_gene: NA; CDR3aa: CAISTTSYNEQFF; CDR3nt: TGTGCCATCAGTACTACGTCCTACAATGAGCAGTTCTTC
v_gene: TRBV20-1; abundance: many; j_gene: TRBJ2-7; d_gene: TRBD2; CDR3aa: CSAGKAGLGYEQYF; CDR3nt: TGCAGTGCTGGCAAAGCGGGACTAGGCTACGAGCAGTACTTC
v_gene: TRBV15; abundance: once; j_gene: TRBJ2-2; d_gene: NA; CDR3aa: CATSRDRATGELFF; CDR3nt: TGTGCCACCAGCAGAGATCGGGCCACCGGGGAGCTGTTTTTT
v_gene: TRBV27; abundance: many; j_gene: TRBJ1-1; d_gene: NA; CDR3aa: CASSPGLSGTEAFF; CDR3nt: TGTGCCAGCAGTCCGGGACTCAGTGGCACTGAAGCTTTCTTT
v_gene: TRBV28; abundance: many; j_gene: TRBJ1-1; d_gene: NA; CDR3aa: CASSLGFGATEAFF; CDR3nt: TGTGCCAGCAGTTTAGGATTCGGCGCGACTGAAGCTTTCTTT
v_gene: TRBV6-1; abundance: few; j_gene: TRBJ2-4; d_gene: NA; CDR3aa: CASSPAATIAKNIQYF; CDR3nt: TGTGCCAGCAGCCCGGCGGCAACCATAGCCAAAAACATTCAGTACTTC
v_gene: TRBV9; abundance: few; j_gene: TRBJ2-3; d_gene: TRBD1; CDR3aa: CASSPGQGATDTQYF; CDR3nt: TGTGCCAGCAGCCCGGGACAGGGCGCAACAGATACGCAGTATTTT
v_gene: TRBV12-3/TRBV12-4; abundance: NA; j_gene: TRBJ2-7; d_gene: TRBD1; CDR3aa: CASTLGTATYEQYF; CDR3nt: TGTGCCAGCACCTTAGGGACAGCGACCTACGAGCAGTACTTC
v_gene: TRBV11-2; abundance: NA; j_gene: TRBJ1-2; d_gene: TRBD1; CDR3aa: CASSLGDRGGGYTF; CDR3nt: TGTGCCAGCAGCTTAGGAGACAGGGGCGGAGGCTACACCTTC
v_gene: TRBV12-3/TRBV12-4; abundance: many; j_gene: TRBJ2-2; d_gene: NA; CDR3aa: CASSFFRGELFF; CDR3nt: TGTGCCAGCAGTTTTTTTCGAGGGGAGCTGTTTTTT
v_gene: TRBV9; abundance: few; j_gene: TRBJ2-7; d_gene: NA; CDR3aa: CASSVGSSSYEQYF; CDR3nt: TGTGCCAGCAGCGTAGGCTCTAGCAGCTACGAGCAGTACTTC
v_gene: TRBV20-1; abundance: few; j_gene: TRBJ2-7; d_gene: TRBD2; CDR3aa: CSAAGLAGGGEQYF; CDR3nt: TGCAGTGCCGCGGGACTAGCGGGAGGTGGGGAGCAGTACTTC
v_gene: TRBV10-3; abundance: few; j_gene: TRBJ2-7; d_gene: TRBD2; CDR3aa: CAISEGTSGSDEQYF; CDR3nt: TGTGCCATCAGTGAGGGGACTAGCGGGAGCGACGAGCAGTACTTC
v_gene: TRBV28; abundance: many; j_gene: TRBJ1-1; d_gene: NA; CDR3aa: CASRVNTEAFF; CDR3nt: TGTGCCAGCAGGGTGAACACTGAAGCTTTCTTT
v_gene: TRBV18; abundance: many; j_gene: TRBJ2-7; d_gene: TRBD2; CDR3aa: CASSLSTSGRGEQYF; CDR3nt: TGTGCCAGCTCACTCTCTACTAGCGGGAGAGGTGAGCAGTACTTC
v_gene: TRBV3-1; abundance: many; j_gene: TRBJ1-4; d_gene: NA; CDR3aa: CASSPRSRGTLNEKLFF; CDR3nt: TGTGCCAGCAGCCCGCGTTCGAGGGGGACCCTCAATGAAAAACTGTTTTTT
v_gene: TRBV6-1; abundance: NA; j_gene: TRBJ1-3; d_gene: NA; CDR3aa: CASSLVGGTIYF; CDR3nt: TGTGCCAGCAGCCTCGTTGGTGGTACCATATATTTT
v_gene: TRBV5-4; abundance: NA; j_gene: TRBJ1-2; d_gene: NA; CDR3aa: CASSLEGGVYGYTF; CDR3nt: TGTGCCAGCAGCTTGGAGGGAGGGGTCTATGGCTACACCTTC
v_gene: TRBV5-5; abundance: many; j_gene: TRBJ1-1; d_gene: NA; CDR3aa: CASSRSQGNTEAFF; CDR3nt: TGTGCCAGCAGCCGAAGCCAGGGGAACACTGAAGCTTTCTTT
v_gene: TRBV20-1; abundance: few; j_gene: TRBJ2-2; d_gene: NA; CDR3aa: CSARNQANTGELFF; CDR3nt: TGCAGTGCTAGAAATCAGGCGAACACCGGGGAGCTGTTTTTT
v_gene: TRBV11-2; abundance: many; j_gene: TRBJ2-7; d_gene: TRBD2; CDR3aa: CASSLRAGGPHEQYF; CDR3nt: TGTGCCAGCAGCTTAAGAGCGGGAGGGCCTCACGAGCAGTACTTC
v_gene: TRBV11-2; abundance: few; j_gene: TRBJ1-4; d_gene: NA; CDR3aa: CASSRRVRETNEKLFF; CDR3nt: TGTGCCAGCAGCCGCCGCGTCAGGGAGACTAATGAAAAACTGTTTTTT
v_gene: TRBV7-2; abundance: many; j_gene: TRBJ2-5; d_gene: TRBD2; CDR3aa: CASSLRSGLAGGETQYF; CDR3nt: TGTGCCAGCAGCTTAAGGTCGGGACTAGCGGGAGGAGAGACCCAGTACTTC
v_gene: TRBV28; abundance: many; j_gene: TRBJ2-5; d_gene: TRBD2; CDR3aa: CASSPPGGLGKETQYF; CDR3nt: TGTGCCAGCAGTCCCCCAGGTGGACTAGGCAAAGAGACCCAGTACTTC
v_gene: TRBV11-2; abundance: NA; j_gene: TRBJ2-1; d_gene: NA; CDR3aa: CAGSLLLGAGSYNEQFF; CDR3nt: TGTGCCGGCAGCTTACTTTTGGGAGCCGGTTCCTACAATGAGCAGTTCTTC
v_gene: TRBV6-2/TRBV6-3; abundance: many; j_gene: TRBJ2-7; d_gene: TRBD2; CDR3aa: CASSEVAGDEQYF; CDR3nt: TGTGCCAGCAGTGAAGTAGCGGGAGACGAGCAGTACTTC
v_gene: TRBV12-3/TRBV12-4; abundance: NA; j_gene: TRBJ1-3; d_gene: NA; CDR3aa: CASSLGSQAGNTIYF; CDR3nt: TGTGCCAGCAGTTTAGGGTCCCAGGCTGGAAACACCATATATTTT
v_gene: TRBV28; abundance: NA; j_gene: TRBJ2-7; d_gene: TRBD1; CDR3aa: CASRLDREYEQYF; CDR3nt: TGTGCCAGCAGATTGGACAGGGAATACGAGCAGTACTTC
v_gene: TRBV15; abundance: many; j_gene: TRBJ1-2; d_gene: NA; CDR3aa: CATSRDLGVEGYGYTF; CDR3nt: TGTGCCACCAGCAGAGATTTAGGTGTGGAGGGCTATGGCTACACCTTC
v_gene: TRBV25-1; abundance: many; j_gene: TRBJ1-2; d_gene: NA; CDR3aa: CASSHGSGDGYTF; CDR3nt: TGTGCCAGCAGCCACGGGAGCGGGGATGGCTACACCTTC
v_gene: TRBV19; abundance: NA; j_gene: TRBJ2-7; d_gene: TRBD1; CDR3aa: CATGQGSYEQYF; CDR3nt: TGTGCCACCGGACAGGGGTCATACGAGCAGTACTTC
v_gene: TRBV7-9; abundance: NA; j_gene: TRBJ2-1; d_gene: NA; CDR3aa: CASSSLRDEQFF; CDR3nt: TGTGCCAGCAGCTCCCTACGGGATGAGCAGTTCTTC
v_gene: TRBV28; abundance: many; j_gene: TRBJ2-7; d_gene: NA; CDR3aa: CASSSPPQGPEQYF; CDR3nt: TGTGCCAGCAGTTCGCCGCCCCAAGGGCCCGAGCAGTACTTC
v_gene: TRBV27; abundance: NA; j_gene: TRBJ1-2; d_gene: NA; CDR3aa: CASSFAAFGYGYTF; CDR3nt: TGTGCCAGCAGTTTCGCGGCGTTCGGCTATGGCTACACCTTC